The 9 T cell receptor beta chains below all came from one sample that was sequenced in a study of control samples from healthy donors and cancer patients. TCRdb's table, derived via immunoSEQ multiplex PCR, lists solely in-frame clones and lacks some. The sample has about 97,000 clones, around 90% seen once; the top ten hold over 2%. Sequencing input: blood. The receptors were sampled from a woman aged 18 to 35 in good health.

The rearrangement links TRBV5-1 to TRBJ1-2, with D uncertain. This CDR3 has 13 residues. V lost 9 bases and J 3 bases, leaving 15 bases between the germline ends. Germline lookup yields CDR1 SGHRS and CDR2 YFSETQ. CDR3: CATKVDPYYGYTF. The DNA for the CDR3 is TGCGCCACCAAAGTGGATCCGTACTATGGCTACACCTTC.

V usage is TRBV11-2 and J usage is TRBJ1-2, with 9 bases matching TRBD1. The germline CDR1 and CDR2 sequences are SGHAT and FQNNGV. This CDR3 is built from 16 residues. The ends lost 4 bases at V and 6 bases at J; junction bases unmatched: 12. The CDR3 is CASSSEYTGGGDGYTF. The CDR3 nucleotides are TGTGCCAGCAGCTCCGAATATACAGGGGGCGGAGATGGCTACACCTTC.

The V call is TRBV10-3, the J call TRBJ2-7; 8 bases match TRBD1. CDR3 size: 15 residues. Germline loops: CDR1 ENHRY, CDR2 SYGVKD. V trimming: 7 bases; J trimming: 5 bases; junction bases outside the gene matches: 13. CDR3 bases: TGTGCCATCAACCAGGACAGGGTGAATCTGCACGAGCAGTACTTC. Translated: CAINQDRVNLHEQYF.

This clone was seen only once. The rearrangement links TRBV5-6 to TRBJ2-2; D is unclear. V was pared by 4 bases and J by 1 base, with 11 bases between. The CDR3 is 15 amino acids. CDR1 and CDR2 from the germline V gene are SGHDT and YYEEEE. CDR3 residues: CASSIARKNTGELFF. The DNA of the CDR3 is TGTGCCAGCAGCATTGCCAGAAAGAACACCGGGGAGCTGTTTTTT.

Only a few counts were recorded for this clone. The chain joins TRBV7-6 to TRBJ2-5; either TRBD1 or TRBD2 may supply D (5 bases each). The CDR3 consists of 15 residues. Germline CDR1 reads SGHVS; CDR2 reads FNYEAQ. V lost 4 bases, J lost 1 base, and 13 bases lay in between. The DNA of the CDR3 is TGTGCCAGCAGCTCACCCGCCGGGACCCAAGAGACCCAGTACTTC. Protein: CASSSPAGTQETQYF.

This clone was seen once. CDR3 protein: CASSFGQGLGEQYF. CDR3 DNA sequence: TGCGCCAGCAGCTTTGGACAGGGGTTGGGGGAGCAGTACTTC. This chain links TRBV5-1 with TRBJ2-7, with TRBD1 matching 9 bases. Losses at the gene ends were 2 bases for V and 7 bases for J; bases not matched to a gene: 7. This CDR3 is 14 amino acids long. The germline CDR1 and CDR2 sequences are SGHRS and YFSETQ.

The chain carries TRBV19 and TRBJ2-2; TRBD1 matches 8 bases. The germline gives CDR1 LNHDA, CDR2 SQIVND (reference sequence). This CDR3 contains 14 residues. Trimming at V came to 6 bases and at J to 6 bases, leaving 6 bases not matched to a gene. The CDR3 spells CASSAGGAPGELFF. CDR3 in DNA: TGTGCCAGTAGCGCAGGGGGCGCGCCCGGGGAGCTGTTTTTT.

This clone came up a few times. The rearrangement uses TRBV4-2 and TRBJ1-2; D possibly corresponds to TRBD1 (5 bases). Per germline, CDR1 LGHNA and CDR2 YNFKEQ. V lost 5 bases and J lost 4, with 11 bases in between. This CDR3 is 13 amino acids long. In nucleotides, the CDR3 is TGTGCCAGCAGCAGGGACCGAGGCTATGGCTACACCTTC. It encodes CASSRDRGYGYTF.

The J gene is TRBJ1-5, the V gene TRBV27; D is undetermined. CDR3 length: 13 residues. The V and J ends lost 10 bases and 5 bases respectively, with 15 bases between them. Germline V gene sequence: CDR1 MNHEY, CDR2 SMNVEV (reference sequence). The CDR3 DNA reads as TGTGCCACCCCCAACGACGGAGATCAGCCCCAGCATTTT. It translates to CATPNDGDQPQHF.